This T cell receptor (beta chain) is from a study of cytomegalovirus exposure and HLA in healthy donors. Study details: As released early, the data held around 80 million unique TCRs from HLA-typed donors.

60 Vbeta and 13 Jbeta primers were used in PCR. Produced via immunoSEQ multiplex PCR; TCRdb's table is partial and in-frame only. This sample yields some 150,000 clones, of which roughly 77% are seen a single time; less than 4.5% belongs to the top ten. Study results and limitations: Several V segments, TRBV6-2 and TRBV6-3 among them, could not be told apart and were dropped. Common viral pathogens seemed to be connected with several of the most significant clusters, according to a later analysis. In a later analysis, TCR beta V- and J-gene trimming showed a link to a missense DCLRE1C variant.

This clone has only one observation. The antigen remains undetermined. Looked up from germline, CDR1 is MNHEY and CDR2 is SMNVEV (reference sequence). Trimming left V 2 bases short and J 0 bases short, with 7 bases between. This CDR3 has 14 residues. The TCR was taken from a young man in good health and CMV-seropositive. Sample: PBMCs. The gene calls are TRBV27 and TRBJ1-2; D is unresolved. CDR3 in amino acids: CASSLKQTNYGYTF. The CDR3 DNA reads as TGTGCCAGCAGTTTAAAACAGACTAACTATGGCTACACCTTC.